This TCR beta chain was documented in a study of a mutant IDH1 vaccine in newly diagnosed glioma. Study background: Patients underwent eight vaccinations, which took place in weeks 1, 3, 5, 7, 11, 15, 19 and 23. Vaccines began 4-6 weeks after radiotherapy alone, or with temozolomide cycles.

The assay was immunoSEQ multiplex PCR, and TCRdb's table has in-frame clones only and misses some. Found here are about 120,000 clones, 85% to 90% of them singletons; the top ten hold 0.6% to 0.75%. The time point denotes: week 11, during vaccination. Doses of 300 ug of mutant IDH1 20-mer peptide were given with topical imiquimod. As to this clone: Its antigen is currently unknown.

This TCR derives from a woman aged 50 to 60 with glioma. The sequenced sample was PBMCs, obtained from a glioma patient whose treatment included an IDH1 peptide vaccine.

Written as DNA, the CDR3 is TGTGCCAGCAGTGAACTACGATTTAACAAAAACACCGGGGAGCTGTTTTTT. This sequence encodes CASSELRFNKNTGELFF. V and J are TRBV6-1 and TRBJ2-2; D ambiguous. Germline CDR1 is MNHNS and CDR2 is SASEGT. Trimming cost V 2 bases and J 2 bases, with 15 bases left between them. The CDR3 sequence is 17 residues long.